What follows are 13 T cell receptor beta chains derived from one specimen sequenced in a study of blood T cells in healthy people across ages. Then a second PCR, running roughly 7 to 11 cycles, was carried out with a sample-barcoded 5' primer and a J-beta primer mix. TCRdb redid the calling of the 5' RACE reads with MiXCR, one entry per CDR3 protein. The repertoire holds 800,000 or so distinct CDR3 sequences, with approximately 59% as singletons. The sample was blood. The receptors originated from a man between 25 and 39 years old in good health.

This clonotype was seen a few times. V usage is TRBV7-2 and J usage is TRBJ1-6; no clear D gene. V lost 0 bases and J lost 0, with 6 bases in between. CDR1 is SGHTA and CDR2 is FQGNSA in the germline V gene. This CDR3 has 16 amino acids. The DNA of the CDR3 is TGTGCCAGCAGCTTAGCCCCGAGCTCCTATAATTCACCCCTCCACTTT. Protein product: CASSLAPSSYNSPLHF. Full variable domain (remainder filled in from reference TRBV7-2 and TRBJ1-6): GAGVSQSPSNKVTEKGKDVELRCDPISGHTALYWYRQSLGQGLEFLIYFQGNSAPDKSGLPSDRFSAERTGGSVSTLTIQRTQQEDSAVYLCASSLAPSSYNSPLHFGNGTRLTVT.

CDR3 DNA sequence: TGCGCCAGCAGCCAGGTTGGGCCGCTCTATGGCTACACCTTC. It is translated as CASSQVGPLYGYTF. The V gene is TRBV5-1, the J gene TRBJ1-2; the D is unclear. The CDR3 spans 14 residues. V was clipped by 4 bases and J by 4 bases, with 14 bases between them. The germline gives CDR1 SGHRS, CDR2 YFSETQ.

This clonotype was counted a few times. The gene calls are TRBV29-1 and TRBJ1-2; 8 nucleotides agree with TRBD1. This CDR3 contains 15 residues. Germline values: CDR1 SQVTM, CDR2 ANQGSEA. V gave up 6 bases and J gave up 7 bases; unmatched junction bases: 16. The CDR3 DNA follows: TGCAGCGTCGAGACAGGGGTCTCTATGGTCGGTGGCTACACCTTC. Protein sequence: CSVETGVSMVGGYTF.

The chain links TRBV6-6 to TRBJ2-3, with 7 bases lining up with TRBD2. The germline CDR1 and CDR2 sequences are MNHNY and SVGAGI (reference sequence). This CDR3 comprises 17 residues. V dropped 1 base and J dropped 2; count of bases not matched to a gene: 9. The CDR3 sequence is CASSYFNLAGDTDTQYF. The DNA for the CDR3 is TGTGCCAGCAGTTACTTCAATCTGGCGGGGGACACAGATACGCAGTATTTT.

This chain connects TRBV11-1 to TRBJ2-1; D is unclear. Germline V gene sequence: CDR1 SGHAT, CDR2 FQDESV (reference sequence). Trimming pared 3 bases from V and 4 bases from J, leaving 13 bases between. CDR3 size: 15 residues. This CDR3 reads CASSFGRVLYNEQFF. DNA of the CDR3: TGTGCCAGCAGCTTTGGACGGGTCCTTTACAATGAGCAGTTCTTC. Variable domain in full (rest from reference TRBV11-1 and TRBJ2-1): EAEVAQSPRYKITEKSQAVAFWCDPISGHATLYWYRQILGQGPELLVQFQDESVVDDSQLPKDRFSAERLKGVDSTLKIQPAELGDSAMYLCASSFGRVLYNEQFFGPGTRLTVL.

The gene calls are TRBV19 and TRBJ2-5; 13 bases match TRBD2. V was pared by 4 bases and J by 4 bases, with 12 bases of the junction left unmatched. CDR1 and CDR2 from the germline V gene are LNHDA and SQIVND (reference sequence). The CDR3 is made up of 18 amino acids. CDR3 DNA sequence: TGTGCCAGTAGTACACCGGGACTAGCGGGGCTGAGCGGAGAGACCCAGTACTTC. This sequence encodes CASSTPGLAGLSGETQYF.

The V gene is TRBV21-1, the J gene TRBJ1-5; TRBD1, the table's D call, lacks a check against the DNA. TRBV21-1 represents a pseudogene. CDR3 length: 15 amino acids. CDR3: CASSNRDRENQPQHF. In nucleotides, the CDR3 is TGTGCCAGCAGCAACCGGGACAGAGAAAATCAGCCCCAGCATTTT.

This clonotype was recorded many times. The chain couples TRBV2 to TRBJ2-4, with 10 nucleotides matching TRBD1. V was pared by 6 bases and J by 0 bases, with 5 bases of the junction left unmatched. Germline V gene lookup returns CDR1 SNHLY and CDR2 FYNNEI. The CDR3 consists of 16 residues. The CDR3 region has the DNA TGTGCCAGCAGGCCAGGGACAGGGGTAGCCAAAAACATTCAGTACTTC. The encoded protein is CASRPGTGVAKNIQYF.

A few counts support this clonotype. V is TRBV6-6 and J is TRBJ2-7; no definite D call. The V and J ends lost 0 bases and 2 bases respectively, with 5 bases between them. Germline V gene sequence: CDR1 MNHNY, CDR2 SVGAGI (reference sequence). This CDR3 is built from 13 residues. The CDR3 sequence is CASSYSLAYEQYF. CDR3 coding DNA: TGTGCCAGCAGTTACTCGTTGGCCTACGAGCAGTACTTC.

At least ten counts were recorded for this clonotype. J is TRBJ1-5 and V is TRBV7-2, with D unresolved. The CDR3 extends over 13 amino acids. Between the trimmed V and J ends, which lost 5 bases and 0 bases, there was a span of 5 bases. Germline V gene sequence: CDR1 SGHTA, CDR2 FQGNSA. CDR3 sequence: CASSPNSNQPQHF. The DNA of the CDR3 is TGTGCCAGCAGCCCCAATAGCAATCAGCCCCAGCATTTT.

The J gene is TRBJ2-7, the V gene TRBV4-2; D is perhaps TRBD1 (5 bases). This CDR3 has 15 amino acids. V lost 0 bases and J 3 bases, leaving 12 bases between the germline ends. From germline, CDR1 is LGHNA and CDR2 YNFKEQ. CDR3 amino acids: CASSQEVSQGYEQYF. CDR3 in DNA: TGTGCCAGCAGCCAAGAAGTGTCCCAGGGCTACGAGCAGTACTTC.

In this sample, this clonotype turned up once. This chain uses TRBV28 with TRBJ2-3; D is possibly TRBD2 (6 bases). CDR3 size: 18 residues. V shed 4 bases and J shed 2 bases, with 22 bases lying between them. The germline V gene encodes CDR1 MDHEN and CDR2 SYDVKM. The CDR3, as DNA: TGTGCCAGCAGTTACCCGGTCGGGAGTAATCCGATCACAGATACGCAGTATTTT. Amino acid sequence: CASSYPVGSNPITDTQYF. Looking up the rest from reference TRBV28 and TRBJ2-3 gives the full variable domain: DVKVTQSSRYLVKRTGEKVFLECVQDMDHENMFWYRQDPGLGLRLIYFSYDVKMKEKGDIPEGYSVSREKKERFSLILESASTNQTSMYLCASSYPVGSNPITDTQYFGPGTRLTVL.

The chain joins TRBV30 to TRBJ2-1; 7 positions agree with TRBD1. Germline assignment: CDR1 GTSNPN and CDR2 SVGIG (reference sequence). J was trimmed by 6 bases and V by 4 bases; bases with no gene match: 9. CDR3 length: 14 amino acids. This chain's CDR3 is CAWKADRRFNEQFF. The CDR3 DNA reads as TGTGCCTGGAAGGCGGACAGGAGATTCAATGAGCAGTTCTTC.